This entry concerns a single TCR beta chain. The sample belongs to a study of blood T cell repertoires in COVID-19. About the research overall: Acute and convalescent COVID-19 specimens originated in the United States, Italy and Spain.

Repertoires were generated with immunoSEQ multiplex PCR, while TCRdb's copy carries only in-frame clones and drops some. The sample consists of about 220,000 clones, 86% of them appearing once. Participants were aged roughly 18 to 100 years from 20 to 30 US areas. Participants reported their clinical history, and cohort assignment relied on those reports. This CDR3 contains 14 residues. Germline values: CDR1 GTSNPN, CDR2 SVGIG (reference sequence). Unmatched junction bases numbered 4, after V lost 4 bases and J lost 4 bases. The source of this sequence is a woman aged 40-49 years with acute COVID-19. Sequences were obtained from PBMCs or T cells enriched from blood (not recorded which). This chain links TRBV30 with TRBJ1-6, with 7 bases lining up with TRBD1. Here the CDR3 DNA reads TGTGCCTGGATTAGCAGGGGGTATAATTCACCCCTCCACTTT. Protein: CAWISRGYNSPLHF. The whole variable domain, filled in from reference TRBV30 and TRBJ1-6, reads SQTIHQWPATLVQPVGSPLSLECTVEGTSNPNLYWYRQAAGRGLQLLFYSVGIGQISSEVPQNLSASRPQDRQFILSSKKLLLSDSGFYLCAWISRGYNSPLHFGNGTRLTVT.